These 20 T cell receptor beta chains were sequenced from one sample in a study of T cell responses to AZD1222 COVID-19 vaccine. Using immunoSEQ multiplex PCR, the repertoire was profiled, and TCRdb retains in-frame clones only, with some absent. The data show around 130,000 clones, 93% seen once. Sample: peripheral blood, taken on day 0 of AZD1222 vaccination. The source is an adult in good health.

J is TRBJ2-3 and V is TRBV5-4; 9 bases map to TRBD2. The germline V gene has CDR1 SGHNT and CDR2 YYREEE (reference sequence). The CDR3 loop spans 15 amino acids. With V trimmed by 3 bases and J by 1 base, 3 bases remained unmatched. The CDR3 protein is CASSYASGGTDTQYF. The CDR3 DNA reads TGTGCCAGCAGCTATGCTAGCGGGGGCACAGATACGCAGTATTTT.

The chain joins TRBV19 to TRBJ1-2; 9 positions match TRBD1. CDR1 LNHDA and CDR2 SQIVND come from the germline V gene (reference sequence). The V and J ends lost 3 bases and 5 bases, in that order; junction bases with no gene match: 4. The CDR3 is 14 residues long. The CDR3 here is CASSIGTGLYGYTF. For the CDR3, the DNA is TGTGCCAGTAGTATCGGGACAGGGTTATATGGCTACACCTTC. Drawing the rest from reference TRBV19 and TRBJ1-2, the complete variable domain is DGGITQSPKYLFRKEGQNVTLSCEQNLNHDAMYWYRQDPGQGLRLIYYSQIVNDFQKGDIAEGYSVSREKKESFPLTVTSAQKNPTAFYLCASSIGTGLYGYTFGSGTRLTVV.

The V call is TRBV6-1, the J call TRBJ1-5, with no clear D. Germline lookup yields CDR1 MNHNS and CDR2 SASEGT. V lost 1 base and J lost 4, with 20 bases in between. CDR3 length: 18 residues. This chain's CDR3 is CASSEVRTGLGWNQPQHF. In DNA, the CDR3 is TGTGCCAGCAGTGAAGTCCGGACCGGTCTGGGGTGGAATCAGCCCCAGCATTTT.

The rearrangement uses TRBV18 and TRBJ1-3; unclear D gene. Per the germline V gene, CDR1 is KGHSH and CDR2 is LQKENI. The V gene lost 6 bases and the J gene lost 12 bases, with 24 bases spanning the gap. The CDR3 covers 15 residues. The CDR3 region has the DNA TGTGCCAGCTCGCTCGGAGACGCCCACCCCGATGGCATATATTTT. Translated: CASSLGDAHPDGIYF.

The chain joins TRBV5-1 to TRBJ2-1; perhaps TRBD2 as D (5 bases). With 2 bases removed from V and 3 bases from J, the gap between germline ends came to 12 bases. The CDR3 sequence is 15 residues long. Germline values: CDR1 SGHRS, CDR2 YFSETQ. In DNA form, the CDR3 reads TGCGCCAGCAGCTTAGTTGGACTTAGCTACAATGAGCAGTTCTTC. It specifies CASSLVGLSYNEQFF. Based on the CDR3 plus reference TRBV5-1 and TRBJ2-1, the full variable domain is KAGVTQTPRYLIKTRGQQVTLSCSPISGHRSVSWYQQTPGQGLQFLFEYFSETQRNKGNFPGRFSGRQFSNSRSEMNVSTLELGDSALYLCASSLVGLSYNEQFFGPGTRLTVL.

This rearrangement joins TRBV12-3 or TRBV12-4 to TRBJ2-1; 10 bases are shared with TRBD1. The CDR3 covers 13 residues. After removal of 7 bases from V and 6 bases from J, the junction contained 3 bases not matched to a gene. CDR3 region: CASTRTGGNEQFF. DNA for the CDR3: TGTGCCAGCACGAGGACAGGGGGCAATGAGCAGTTCTTC.

The CDR3 region has the DNA TGTGCCAGCAACGCCCTCGGGACAGGGGATAACTATGGCTACACCTTC. As protein: CASNALGTGDNYGYTF. V and J are TRBV5-6 and TRBJ1-2; 10 nucleotides line up with TRBD1. The CDR3 has 16 residues. Per germline, CDR1 SGHDT and CDR2 YYEEEE. V was clipped by 6 bases and J by 1 base; unmatched bases: 9.

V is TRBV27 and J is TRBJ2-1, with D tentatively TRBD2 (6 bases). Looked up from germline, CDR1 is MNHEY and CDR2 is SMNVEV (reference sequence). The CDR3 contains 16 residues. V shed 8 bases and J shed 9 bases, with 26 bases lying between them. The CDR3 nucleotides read TGTGCCAGCTCCTTGATCCGGGACTCCCCGTCAGGTGAGCAGTTCTTC. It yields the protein CASSLIRDSPSGEQFF.

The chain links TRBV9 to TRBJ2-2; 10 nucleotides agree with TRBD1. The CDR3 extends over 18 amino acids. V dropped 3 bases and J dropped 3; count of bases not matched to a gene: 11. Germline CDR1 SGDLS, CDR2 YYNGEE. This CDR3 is CASSARPDRGAYTGELFF. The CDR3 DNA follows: TGTGCCAGCAGCGCTCGCCCGGACAGGGGGGCCTACACCGGGGAGCTGTTTTTT.

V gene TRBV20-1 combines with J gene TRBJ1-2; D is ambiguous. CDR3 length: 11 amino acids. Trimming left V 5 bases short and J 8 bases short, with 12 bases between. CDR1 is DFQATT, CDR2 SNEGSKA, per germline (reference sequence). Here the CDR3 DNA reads TGCAGTGCTGAAAGACCTTGGGGCTACACCTTC. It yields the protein CSAERPWGYTF.

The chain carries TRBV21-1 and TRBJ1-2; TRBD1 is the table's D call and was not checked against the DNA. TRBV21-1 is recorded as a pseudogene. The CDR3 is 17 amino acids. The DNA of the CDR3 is TGTGCCAGCAGCAAGGGGACAGGGGGCCTAGCTAACTATGGCTACACCTTC. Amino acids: CASSKGTGGLANYGYTF.

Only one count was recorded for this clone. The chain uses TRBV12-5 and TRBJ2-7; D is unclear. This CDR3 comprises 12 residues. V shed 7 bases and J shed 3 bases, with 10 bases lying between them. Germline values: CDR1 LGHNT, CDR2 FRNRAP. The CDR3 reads CASVTDNYEQYF. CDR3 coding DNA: TGTGCTAGTGTTACCGACAACTACGAGCAGTACTTC.

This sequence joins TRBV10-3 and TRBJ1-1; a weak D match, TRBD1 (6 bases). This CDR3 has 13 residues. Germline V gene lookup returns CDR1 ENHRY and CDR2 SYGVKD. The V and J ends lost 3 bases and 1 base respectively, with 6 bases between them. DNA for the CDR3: TGTGCCATCAGTGACAGGGGGAACACTGAAGCTTTCTTT. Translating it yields CAISDRGNTEAFF.

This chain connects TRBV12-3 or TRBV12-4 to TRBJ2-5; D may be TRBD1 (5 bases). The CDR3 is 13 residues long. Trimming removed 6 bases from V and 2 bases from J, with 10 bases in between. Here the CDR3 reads CASRTALQETQYF. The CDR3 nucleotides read TGTGCCAGCAGGACAGCCCTTCAAGAGACCCAGTACTTC.

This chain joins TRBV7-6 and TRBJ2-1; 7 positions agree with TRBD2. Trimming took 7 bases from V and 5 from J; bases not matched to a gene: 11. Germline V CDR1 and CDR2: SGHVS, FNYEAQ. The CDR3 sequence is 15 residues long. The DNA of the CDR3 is TGTGCCAGCAAGTTCTCGGAAGCGGGAAACAATGAGCAGTTCTTC. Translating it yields CASKFSEAGNNEQFF.

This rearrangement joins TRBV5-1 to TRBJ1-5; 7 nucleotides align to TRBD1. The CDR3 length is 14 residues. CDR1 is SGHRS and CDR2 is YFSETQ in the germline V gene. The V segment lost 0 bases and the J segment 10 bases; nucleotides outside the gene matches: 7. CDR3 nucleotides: TGCGCCAGCAGCTTGGGGGACAGTGCTTATCCCCAGCATTTT. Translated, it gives CASSLGDSAYPQHF.

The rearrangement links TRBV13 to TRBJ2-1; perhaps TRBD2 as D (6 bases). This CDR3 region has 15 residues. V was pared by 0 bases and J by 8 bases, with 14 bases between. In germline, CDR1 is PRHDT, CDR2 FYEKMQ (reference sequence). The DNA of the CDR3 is TGTGCCAGCAGCTTAGGAAGGGCGGGGCGGGATGAGCAGTTCTTC. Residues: CASSLGRAGRDEQFF.

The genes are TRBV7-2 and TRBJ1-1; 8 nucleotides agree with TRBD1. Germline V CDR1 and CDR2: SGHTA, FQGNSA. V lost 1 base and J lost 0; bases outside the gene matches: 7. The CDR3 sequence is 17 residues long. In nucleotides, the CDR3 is TGTGCCAGCAGCTTAGTCGCAGGGGGCCCGATGAACACTGAAGCTTTCTTT. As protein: CASSLVAGGPMNTEAFF.

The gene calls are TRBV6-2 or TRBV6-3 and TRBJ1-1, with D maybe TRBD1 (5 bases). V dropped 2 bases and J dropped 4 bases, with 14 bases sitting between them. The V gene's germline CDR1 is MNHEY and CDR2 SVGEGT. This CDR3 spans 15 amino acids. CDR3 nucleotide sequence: TGTGCCAGCAGTTACCCCTCCTACAGGAGCACTGAAGCTTTCTTT. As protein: CASSYPSYRSTEAFF.

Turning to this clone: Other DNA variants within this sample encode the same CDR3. This chain's CDR3 is CASSPGSNQPQHF. The CDR3 bases are TGTGCCAGCTCACCGGGCAGCAATCAGCCCCAGCATTTT. The chain recombines TRBV18 with TRBJ1-5; D is uncertain. Germline V gives CDR1 KGHSH, CDR2 LQKENI. The ends were cut back, 3 bases at V and 1 base at J, with 4 bases in the middle. The CDR3 contains 13 residues. The whole variable domain, filled in from reference TRBV18 and TRBJ1-5, reads NAGVMQNPRHLVRRRGQEARLRCSPMKGHSHVYWYRQLPEEGLKFMVYLQKENIIDESGMPKERFSAEFPKEGPSILRIQQVVRGDSAAYFCASSPGSNQPQHFGDGTRLSIL.